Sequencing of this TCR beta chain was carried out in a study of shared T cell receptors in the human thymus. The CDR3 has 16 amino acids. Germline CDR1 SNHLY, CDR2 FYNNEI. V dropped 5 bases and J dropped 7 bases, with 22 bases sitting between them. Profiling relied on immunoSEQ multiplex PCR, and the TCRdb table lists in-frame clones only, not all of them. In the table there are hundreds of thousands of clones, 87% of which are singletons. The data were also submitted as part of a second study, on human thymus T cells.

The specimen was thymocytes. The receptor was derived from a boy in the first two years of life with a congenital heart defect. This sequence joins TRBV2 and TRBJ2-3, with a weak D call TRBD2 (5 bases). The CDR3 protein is CASSPKCPGFGYTQYF. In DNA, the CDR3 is TGTGCCAGCAGTCCTAAGTGCCCGGGGTTCGGTTATACGCAGTATTTT.